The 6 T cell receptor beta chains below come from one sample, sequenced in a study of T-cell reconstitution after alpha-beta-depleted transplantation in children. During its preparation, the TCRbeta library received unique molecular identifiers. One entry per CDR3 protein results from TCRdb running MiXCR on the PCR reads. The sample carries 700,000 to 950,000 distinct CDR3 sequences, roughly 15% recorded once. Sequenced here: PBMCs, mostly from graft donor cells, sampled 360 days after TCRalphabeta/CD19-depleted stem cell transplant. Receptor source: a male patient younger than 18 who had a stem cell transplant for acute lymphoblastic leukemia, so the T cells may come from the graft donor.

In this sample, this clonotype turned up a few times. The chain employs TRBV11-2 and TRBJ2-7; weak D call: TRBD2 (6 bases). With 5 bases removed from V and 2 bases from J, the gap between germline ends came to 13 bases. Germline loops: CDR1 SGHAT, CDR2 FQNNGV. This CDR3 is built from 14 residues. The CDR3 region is CASSRQEGPYEQYF. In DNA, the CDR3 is TGTGCCAGCAGCCGCCAGGAGGGGCCCTACGAGCAGTACTTC.

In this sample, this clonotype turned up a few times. CDR3 coding DNA: TGCGCCAGCAGCCAAGTCCTCACAGGTTACGGGGAGCTGTTTTTT. Translated: CASSQVLTGYGELFF. This chain uses TRBV4-1 with TRBJ2-2; D perhaps matches TRBD1 (5 bases). This CDR3 contains 15 residues. Germline loops: CDR1 MGHRA, CDR2 YSYEKL. V gave up 1 base and J gave up 7 bases, with 13 bases separating them.

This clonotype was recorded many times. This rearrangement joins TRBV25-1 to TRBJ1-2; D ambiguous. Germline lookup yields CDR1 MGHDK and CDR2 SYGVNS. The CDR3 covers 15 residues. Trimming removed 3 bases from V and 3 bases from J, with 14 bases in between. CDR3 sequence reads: CASSDWGNGDYGYTF. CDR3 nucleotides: TGTGCCAGCAGTGACTGGGGAAATGGGGACTATGGCTACACCTTC.

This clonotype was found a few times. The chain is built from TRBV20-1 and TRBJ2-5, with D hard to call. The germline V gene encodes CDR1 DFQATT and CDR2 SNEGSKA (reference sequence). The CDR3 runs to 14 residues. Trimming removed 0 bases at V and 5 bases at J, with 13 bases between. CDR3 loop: CSAREGRWKETQYF. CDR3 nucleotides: TGCAGTGCTAGAGAAGGAAGATGGAAGGAGACCCAGTACTTC.

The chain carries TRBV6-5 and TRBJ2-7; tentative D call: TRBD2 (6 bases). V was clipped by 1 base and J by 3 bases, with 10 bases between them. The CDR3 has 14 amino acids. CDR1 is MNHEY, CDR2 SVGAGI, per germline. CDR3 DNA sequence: TGTGCCAGCAGTTACTTGGCGGGACTCTACGAGCAGTACTTC. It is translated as CASSYLAGLYEQYF.

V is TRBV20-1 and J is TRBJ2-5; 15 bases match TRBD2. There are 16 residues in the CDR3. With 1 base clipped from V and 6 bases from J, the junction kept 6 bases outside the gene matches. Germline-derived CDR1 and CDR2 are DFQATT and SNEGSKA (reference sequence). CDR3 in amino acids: CSARAGTSGRWQTQYF. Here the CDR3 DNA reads TGCAGTGCTAGAGCTGGGACTAGCGGGAGGTGGCAGACCCAGTACTTC.